This T cell receptor (beta chain) appears in the sequencing data of a study of Ad26.COV2.S vaccination and SARS-CoV-2 variants. V lost 6 bases to trimming and J lost 0 bases; unmatched junction nucleotides: 7. This CDR3 has 15 amino acids. Germline CDR1 and CDR2: MNHEY and SVGAGI. Treatment specified: some 20 received Ad26.COV2.S at low or high dose, single or two shots; about 5 received placebo; per-sample allocation not given. Sampling was performed 63 days after the first vaccine or placebo injection. Based in Boston, the donor was an adult of 18-55 years. An Ad26 vector expressing Wuhan-strain SARS-CoV-2 spike constituted the vaccine. Generated by immunoSEQ multiplex PCR, the TCRdb table keeps only in-frame clones and is missing some. The sample shows approximately 420,000 clones, more than 85% of them seen only once.

The chain has TRBV6-5 and TRBJ1-1; 7 nucleotides line up with TRBD1. The origin of this receptor is a person between 18 and 65 years old who received the Ad26.COV2.S COVID-19 vaccine or a placebo. The material sequenced was peripheral blood, taken in a trial of Ad26.COV2.S vaccine versus placebo. The DNA for the CDR3 is TGTGCCAGCAGCTTGGGACAGCTCATGAACACTGAAGCTTTCTTT. Translated: CASSLGQLMNTEAFF.